This passage covers 22 T cell receptor beta chains from one sample sequenced in a study of early stage breast cancer tumors. Some clones are missing from TCRdb's copy, which holds only in-frame ones; the method was immunoSEQ multiplex PCR. The data show more than 65,000 clones, around 80% seen once. The material sequenced was blood. Receptors originate from a person aged 35-55 years with breast cancer.

V usage is TRBV18 and J usage is TRBJ2-2; no definite D call. CDR1 and CDR2 (germline): KGHSH, LQKENI. V lost 3 bases and J lost 4, with 6 bases in between. This CDR3 contains 13 residues. Here the CDR3 reads CASSPKSTGELFF. The DNA for the CDR3 is TGTGCCAGCTCACCGAAGAGCACCGGGGAGCTGTTTTTT.

This clone was detected only once. The rearrangement links TRBV7-8 to TRBJ2-5, with D unresolved. Germline CDR1 SGHVS, CDR2 FQNEAQ. The CDR3 consists of 13 residues. The germline V and J ends were trimmed by 5 bases and 4 bases, with 11 bases remaining between them. The CDR3 DNA follows: TGTGCCAGCAGCGGGATCTGGGCAGAGACCCAGTACTTC. Its translation: CASSGIWAETQYF. The whole variable domain, filled in from reference TRBV7-8 and TRBJ2-5, reads GAGVSQSPRYKVAKRGQDVALRCDPISGHVSLFWYQQALGQGPEFLTYFQNEAQLDKSGLPSDRFFAERPEGSVSTLKIQRTQQEDSAVYLCASSGIWAETQYFGPGTRLLVL.

The chain has TRBV4-1 and TRBJ2-7, with D possibly being TRBD1 (5 bases). The CDR3 runs to 15 residues. The V gene's germline CDR1 is MGHRA and CDR2 YSYEKL. The V end lost 3 bases, the J end lost 3 bases, and 15 bases lay between the germline ends. CDR3 coding DNA: TGCGCCAGCAGCCACATAGGGGATCCGGTCTACGAGCAGTACTTC. Translating gives CASSHIGDPVYEQYF.

The rearrangement links TRBV30 to TRBJ2-7; D is perhaps TRBD2 (7 bases). Trimming removed 2 bases at V and 2 bases at J, with 13 bases between. The CDR3 is made up of 14 amino acids. The V gene's germline CDR1 is GTSNPN and CDR2 SVGIG (reference sequence). The CDR3 DNA reads as TGTGCCTGGAGTTCGGGGGGCATGGCCTACGAGCAGTACTTC. It translates to CAWSSGGMAYEQYF.

The chain is built from TRBV28 and TRBJ2-7; D unclear. The V and J ends lost 4 bases and 0 bases respectively, with 13 bases between them. Germline V gives CDR1 MDHEN, CDR2 SYDVKM. This CDR3 spans 15 amino acids. The CDR3: CASSSPAATSYEQYF. The CDR3, as DNA: TGTGCCAGCAGTTCCCCGGCCGCCACCTCCTACGAGCAGTACTTC. The full variable domain, rest sourced from reference TRBV28 and TRBJ2-7, is DVKVTQSSRYLVKRTGEKVFLECVQDMDHENMFWYRQDPGLGLRLIYFSYDVKMKEKGDIPEGYSVSREKKERFSLILESASTNQTSMYLCASSSPAATSYEQYFGPGTRLTVT.

The chain couples TRBV5-1 to TRBJ1-4; D call uncertain. The CDR3 is 15 amino acids. Trimming took off 4 bases at V and 4 bases at J, with 14 bases between the two ends. Germline-derived CDR1 and CDR2 are SGHRS and YFSETQ. CDR3 DNA sequence: TGCGCCAGCAGCCCAGTCGACTGGGGTAATGAAAAACTGTTTTTT. It is translated as CASSPVDWGNEKLFF.

V usage is TRBV6-4 and J usage is TRBJ2-3; D may be TRBD2 (5 bases). Per the germline V gene, CDR1 is MRHNA and CDR2 is SNTAGT. The CDR3 loop spans 15 amino acids. V shed 3 bases and J shed 1 base, with 11 bases lying between them. The CDR3 DNA is TGTGCCAGCAGTGAAAGCGGTGGGGGCACAGATACGCAGTATTTT. It translates to CASSESGGGTDTQYF.

The V gene is TRBV2, the J gene TRBJ2-6; D gene unclear. V shed 4 bases and J shed 1 base, with 8 bases lying between them. This CDR3 spans 15 amino acids. Germline CDR1 reads SNHLY; CDR2 reads FYNNEI. The CDR3 region is CASSGLESGANVLTF. CDR3 bases: TGTGCCAGCAGTGGGTTAGAGTCTGGGGCCAACGTCCTGACTTTC.

This chain connects TRBV6-1 to TRBJ2-4; 8 bases line up with TRBD2. The CDR3 extends over 12 amino acids. Looked up from germline, CDR1 is MNHNS and CDR2 is SASEGT. With 4 bases clipped from V and 10 bases from J, the junction kept 3 bases outside the gene matches. The CDR3 here is CASSGTSLIQYF. CDR3 bases: TGTGCCAGCAGTGGGACTAGCCTTATTCAGTACTTC.

The rearrangement links TRBV6-1 to TRBJ1-1; perhaps TRBD1 as D (6 bases). The CDR3 has 13 residues. V was shortened by 6 bases and J by 0 bases, with 8 bases between the two germline ends. CDR1 and CDR2 from the germline V gene are MNHNS and SASEGT. The CDR3 nucleotides are TGTGCCAGCAGGGGACAAATGAACACTGAAGCTTTCTTT. Translation gives CASRGQMNTEAFF.

The chain links TRBV2 to TRBJ2-1, with no clear D. This CDR3 spans 10 amino acids. Germline CDR1 SNHLY, CDR2 FYNNEI. The V end was cut by 7 bases, the J end by 9 bases, with 7 bases between. CDR3 bases: TGTGCCAGCACAGTCGGTGAGCAGTTCTTC. Protein sequence: CASTVGEQFF.

This chain's CDR3 is CASSPRGVAVGTDTQYF. The DNA for the CDR3 is TGTGCCAGCAGCCCGCGGGGCGTAGCGGTGGGCACAGATACGCAGTATTTT. The chain employs TRBV5-4 and TRBJ2-3, with TRBD2 as a possible D gene (6 bases). This CDR3 contains 17 residues. Germline lookup yields CDR1 SGHNT and CDR2 YYREEE (reference sequence). Deletions cut 4 bases from V and 1 base from J, with 19 bases between.

The CDR3, as DNA: TGTGCCAGCAGCTTGACAGGGAACGCTGGAAACACCATATATTTT. It encodes CASSLTGNAGNTIYF. The rearrangement uses TRBV7-3 and TRBJ1-3; 7 nucleotides align to TRBD1. Looked up from germline, CDR1 is SGHTA and CDR2 is FQGTGA. Trimming removed 3 bases from V and 2 bases from J; junction bases left unmatched: 4. This CDR3 has 15 amino acids.

The J gene is TRBJ1-2, the V gene TRBV28, with 8 bases that match TRBD1. The CDR3 has 14 amino acids. In germline, CDR1 is MDHEN, CDR2 SYDVKM. The V segment lost 6 bases and the J segment 4 bases; nucleotides outside the gene matches: 7. The CDR3 DNA reads TGTGCCAGCAGCCTGACAGGGGAGAGCTATGGCTACACCTTC. It specifies CASSLTGESYGYTF.

This clone appeared once. V and J are TRBV28 and TRBJ2-3, with D possibly matching TRBD2 (6 bases). There are 14 residues in the CDR3. Germline CDR1 MDHEN, CDR2 SYDVKM. The V end lost 8 bases, the J end lost 5 bases, and 17 bases lay between the germline ends. CDR3 protein: CASGLGAEGDTQYF. The CDR3 DNA reads as TGTGCCAGCGGGCTGGGAGCGGAGGGAGATACGCAGTATTTT.

The chain combines TRBV9 with TRBJ2-3, with D possibly called TRBD1 or TRBD2 (7 bases each). This CDR3 has 18 residues. The V gene's germline CDR1 is SGDLS and CDR2 YYNGEE. The V end lost 3 bases, the J end lost 0 bases, and 20 bases lay between the germline ends. The CDR3 sequence is CASSAPRGGDSSTDTQYF. The CDR3 DNA sequence: TGTGCCAGCAGCGCACCTAGGGGGGGGGACAGTAGCACAGATACGCAGTATTTT.

The genes are TRBV18 and TRBJ2-7; 7 positions match TRBD2. CDR3 length: 15 residues. Germline values: CDR1 KGHSH, CDR2 LQKENI. Unmatched junction bases numbered 10, after V lost 3 bases and J lost 5 bases. CDR3 loop: CASSPGRAPAHEQYF. The CDR3 DNA sequence: TGTGCCAGCTCACCTGGGAGGGCCCCGGCCCACGAGCAGTACTTC. The full variable domain, with the rest looked up from reference TRBV18 and TRBJ2-7, is NAGVMQNPRHLVRRRGQEARLRCSPMKGHSHVYWYRQLPEEGLKFMVYLQKENIIDESGMPKERFSAEFPKEGPSILRIQQVVRGDSAAYFCASSPGRAPAHEQYFGPGTRLTVT.

The sample holds many counts of this clone. Its ends do not fully match the called genes, so a read error is possible. This chain connects TRBV7-7 to TRBJ2-1; 9 bases are a match to TRBD1. The germline V gene encodes CDR1 SSHAT and CDR2 FNYEAQ (reference sequence). The CDR3 spans 13 residues. The DNA of the CDR3 is TGTGCTAGCAGCCAGGGACAGGGCGATGAGCAGTTCTTC. It specifies CASSQGQGDEQFF.

This clone was seen only a few times. V and J are TRBV2 and TRBJ1-1, with D hard to call. The germline CDR1 and CDR2 sequences are SNHLY and FYNNEI. The germline V and J ends were trimmed by 4 bases and 11 bases, with 11 bases remaining between them. This CDR3 is built from 11 residues. The CDR3 loop is CASSGLREAFF. CDR3 in DNA: TGTGCCAGCAGTGGCCTCCGTGAGGCTTTCTTT.

The chain carries TRBV5-4 and TRBJ2-1; 9 bases are shared with TRBD1. Trimming at V came to 6 bases and at J to 2 bases, leaving 6 bases not matched to a gene. Germline CDR1 SGHNT, CDR2 YYREEE (reference sequence). The CDR3 runs 15 residues. CDR3 bases: TGTGCCAGCACCCTTGACAGGGGGGCCTACAATGAGCAGTTCTTC. It translates to CASTLDRGAYNEQFF.

V and J are TRBV28 and TRBJ1-5; D unclear. The CDR3 has 12 residues. Germline CDR1 MDHEN, CDR2 SYDVKM. V dropped 5 bases and J dropped 7 bases, with 9 bases sitting between them. The chain's CDR3 is CASSLPRQPQHF. The CDR3 nucleotides are TGTGCCAGCAGTCTCCCACGCCAGCCCCAGCATTTT.

V is TRBV30 and J is TRBJ2-7, with 7 bases matching TRBD1. CDR3 length: 13 amino acids. J was trimmed by 1 base and V by 3 bases; bases with no gene match: 3. Germline V gives CDR1 GTSNPN, CDR2 SVGIG (reference sequence). This chain's CDR3 is CAWSRDSSYEQYF. CDR3 DNA: TGTGCCTGGAGCCGGGACAGTTCCTACGAGCAGTACTTC.